Below, one TCR beta chain is given with its context. Participant age was roughly 18 to 89 years, and participants resided in about 25 US areas. Clinical history as reported by participants underpinned cohort assignment. Cohort 3 donors were reported recovered after two negative PCRs, clearance, or symptom resolution. The data originate from a study of blood T cell repertoires in COVID-19. Study-level information: Samples representing acute and convalescent COVID-19 were sourced from the United States, Italy and Spain.

The CDR3 runs 13 residues. The trim removed 7 bases at V and 1 base at J, leaving 3 bases unmatched. CDR1 and CDR2 from the germline V gene are SGHAT and FQNNGV. Sequencing was performed with immunoSEQ multiplex PCR; in TCRdb, only in-frame clones are kept and a portion is missing. The table includes 140,000 to 150,000 clones, around 87% detected once. This rearrangement joins TRBV11-2 to TRBJ1-1, with 7 bases lining up with TRBD1. Specimen: PBMCs or T cells enriched from blood (not recorded which). This receptor was obtained from a man aged 55 to 70 who had recovered from COVID-19. The CDR3 here is CASNYRGNTEAFF. The CDR3 DNA is TGTGCCAGCAACTACAGGGGGAACACTGAAGCTTTCTTT.